This T cell receptor beta chain was captured in a study of OX40 agonist ivuxolimab in advanced cancers. Findings of the study overall: Both CD4+ and CD8+ T cell populations in blood had undergone clonal expansion by week 6 at 0.1 to 3.0 mg/kg.

This clone was seen a single time. Its antigen is unidentified. The same CDR3 also results from other DNA sequences found in this sample. Profiled with immunoSEQ multiplex PCR; TCRdb holds only in-frame clones, not every one. The sample consists of 50,000 to 70,000 clones, about 86% of them appearing once. Germline CDR1 and CDR2: SGDLS and YYNGEE. The V end lost 4 bases, the J end lost 2 bases, and 16 bases lay between the germline ends. The CDR3 totals 15 residues. The chain combines TRBV9 with TRBJ2-7, with D perhaps given as TRBD1 or TRBD2 (5 bases each). This TCR was sampled from an adult with an advanced solid tumor such as melanoma, head and neck, liver or kidney cancer. The material was CD4+ or CD8+ T cells sorted from blood, obtained in a trial of the OX40 agonist ivuxolimab. The CDR3 region is CASSLYPGLTYEQYF. CDR3 coding DNA: TGTGCCAGCAGCTTATACCCGGGGCTCACCTACGAGCAGTACTTC.